This paragraph covers one T cell receptor beta chain sequence. Its specificity is not known. Treatment defined: oral pan-JAK inhibitor, 5-10 mg twice daily. This specimen belongs to a study of CD8+ T cells in alopecia areata. Study context: Tofacitinib was taken orally by treated patients, and the dose was 5 to 10 mg twice daily. Study-level results: Besides other cells, scalp samples also yield sequences of resident alphabeta T cells from normal skin. Numerous expanded lesional clones remained in scalp and blood during tofacitinib.

After isolation, RNA underwent reverse transcription to generate cDNA as the sequencing template. TCRdb's table, derived via immunoSEQ multiplex PCR, lists solely in-frame clones and lacks some. The sample consists of 140,000 to 150,000 clones, about 51% of them appearing once. V was cut by 5 bases and J by 4 bases, with 15 bases left in between. The germline CDR1 and CDR2 sequences are MNHNY and SVGAGI (reference sequence). CDR3 length: 14 residues. The sequence was collected from a human donor with alopecia areata. The rearrangement joins TRBV6-6 to TRBJ2-7; no definite D call. The sequences come from CD8+ T cells sorted from blood, collected at week 4, from a patient treated with tofacitinib. The chain's CDR3 is CASSLGLERYEQYF. CDR3 sequence (DNA): TGTGCCAGCAGTCTTGGCCTCGAAAGGTACGAGCAGTACTTC.